The rows below give T cell receptor beta chains drawn from one sample of a study of blood T cell repertoires in COVID-19. This table comes from immunoSEQ multiplex PCR, and its TCRdb copy is limited to in-frame clones, with some not included. This table has about 99,000 clones, 70% to 90% appearing once. What was sequenced was peripheral blood. These receptors originate from an older woman in a cohort sampled during active or convalescent COVID-19. Each CDR3 is given with its conserved first and last residue.

TRBV11-1	TRBJ2-5	CASSFEPRLSQETQYF
TRBV18	TRBJ1-3	CASSPEYSGNTIYF
TRBV7-9	TRBJ1-4	CASSLERATNEKLFF
TRBV24-1	TRBJ2-3	CATSDPGLAETPKADTQYF
TRBV7-9	TRBJ2-3	CASSPTTDTQYF
TRBV7-2	TRBJ2-1	CASSLGLLNEQFF
TRBV11-3	TRBJ1-6	CASQRGNSPLHF
TRBV7-3	TRBJ1-2	CASSRVGTGGNYGYTF
TRBV30	TRBJ1-5	CAWTQGQGAYQPQHF
TRBV5-4	TRBJ2-2	CASQGGNGELFF
TRBV11-2	TRBJ1-4	CASSSLQGIQGEKLFF
TRBV28	TRBJ1-2	CASSFRGGYYGYTF
TRBV3-1/TRBV3-2	TRBJ2-7	CASSRSEAGDKGQYF
TRBV9	TRBJ2-1	CASSHYLAGEGNEQFF
TRBV14	TRBJ1-6	CASSPDGTLDSPLHF
TRBV6-1	TRBJ1-1	CASSPVNTEAFF
TRBV19	TRBJ2-1	CASSKGLAGFNEQFF
TRBV5-1	TRBJ2-3	CASSPSGGDTDTQYF
TRBV3-1/TRBV3-2	TRBJ1-4	CASSHSDSKKLFF
TRBV25-1	TRBJ2-1	CASRLAGDNEQFF
TRBV7-8	TRBJ1-2	CASSLQTGAYGYTF
TRBV6-2/TRBV6-3	TRBJ2-3	CASSRDLNQYF
TRBV6-1	TRBJ1-3	CASSEDFRGSGNTIYF
TRBV28	TRBJ2-1	CASRTGISYNEQFF
TRBV10-3	TRBJ1-2	CAATGGGGYTF
TRBV30	TRBJ1-1	CAWSFTGTGTEAFF
TRBV15	TRBJ2-7	CATSKRTGTSGYYEQYF
TRBV12-3/TRBV12-4	TRBJ2-7	CASSLVRAYEQYF
TRBV10-1	TRBJ2-7	CASPRQGSYEQYF
TRBV18	TRBJ1-1	CASSPEAVLNTEAFF
TRBV2	TRBJ1-2	CASSEERAGGGYTF
TRBV3-1/TRBV3-2	TRBJ2-3	CASSQAVVTAARLFSTDTQYF
TRBV19	TRBJ2-5	CASSSGREETQYF
TRBV5-1	TRBJ1-1	CASSWGAEAFF
TRBV12-3/TRBV12-4	TRBJ1-1	CATNERPGTEAFF
TRBV24-1	TRBJ2-3	CATSDPRQGAPDTQYF
TRBV9	TRBJ1-3	CASSVGHISGNTIYF
TRBV7-2	TRBJ2-3	CATSGGGTQYF
TRBV30	TRBJ2-2	CAGGQGTTGELFF
TRBV18	TRBJ2-1	CASSPGGRAIYNEQFF
TRBV11-1	TRBJ2-7	CASSLRQGAYEQYF
TRBV2	TRBJ2-2	CASSILAPNTGELFF
TRBV6-5	TRBJ1-5	CASSIQGGFNQPQHF
TRBV30	TRBJ1-4	CAFTGGEKLFF
TRBV6-1	TRBJ1-1	CASSELRKGTGNTEAFF
TRBV20-1	TRBJ2-7	CSASARDRGYEQYF
TRBV27	TRBJ2-7	CASSLSGRAWEQYF
TRBV6-1	TRBJ1-2	CASSEAGRGLYGYTF
TRBV19	TRBJ1-5	CASSAGQILYNQPQHF
TRBV10-3	TRBJ2-1	CAISVGTGKGYNEQFF
TRBV6-5	TRBJ1-3	CAAAGTASGNTIYF
TRBV27	TRBJ1-6	CASSYGQEGTYNSPLHF
TRBV15	TRBJ2-6	CATSRGRAGANVLTF
TRBV28	TRBJ1-2	CASSPSRDSYYGYTF